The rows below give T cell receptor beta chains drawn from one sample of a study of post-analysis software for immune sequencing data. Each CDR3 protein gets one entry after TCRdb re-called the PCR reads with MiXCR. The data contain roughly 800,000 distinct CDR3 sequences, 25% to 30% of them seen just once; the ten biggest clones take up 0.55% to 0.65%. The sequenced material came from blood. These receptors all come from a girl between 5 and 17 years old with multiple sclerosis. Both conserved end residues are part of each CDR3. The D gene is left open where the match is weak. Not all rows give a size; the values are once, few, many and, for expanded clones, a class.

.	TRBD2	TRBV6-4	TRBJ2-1	CASSDGLAGGDEQFF	TGTGCCAGCAGTGACGGGCTAGCGGGAGGGGATGAGCAGTTCTTC
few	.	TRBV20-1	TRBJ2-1	CSAVSGARNEQFF	TGCAGTGCCGTTTCGGGGGCTCGGAATGAGCAGTTCTTC
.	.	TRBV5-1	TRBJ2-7	CASSLDGRVSEQYF	TGCGCCAGCAGCTTGGACGGCAGGGTGAGCGAGCAGTACTTC
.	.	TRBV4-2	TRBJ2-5	CASSQVLMETQYF	TGTGCCAGCAGCCAAGTCCTCATGGAGACCCAGTACTTC
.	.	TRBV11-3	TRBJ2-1	CASSSAESYNEQFF	TGTGCCAGCAGCTCAGCCGAGTCCTACAATGAGCAGTTCTTC
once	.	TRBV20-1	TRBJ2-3	CSATVRDLRTDTQYF	TGCAGTGCCACTGTCCGGGACCTACGCACAGATACGCAGTATTTT
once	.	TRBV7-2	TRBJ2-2	CASRLGELFF	TGTGCCAGCCGGCTCGGGGAGCTGTTTTTT
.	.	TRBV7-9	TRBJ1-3	CASSPLGGSNTIYF	TGTGCCAGCAGCCCGTTGGGCGGATCAAACACCATATATTTT
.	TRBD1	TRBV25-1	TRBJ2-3	CASSATGTGTDTQYF	TGTGCCAGCAGTGCAACCGGGACAGGCACAGATACGCAGTATTTT
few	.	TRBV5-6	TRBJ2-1	CASSLVEGSYNEQFF	TGTGCCAGCAGCTTGGTTGAGGGGTCCTACAATGAGCAGTTCTTC
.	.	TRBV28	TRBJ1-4	CASKTTRNREKLFF	TGTGCCAGCAAAACAACCCGTAACCGGGAAAAACTGTTTTTT
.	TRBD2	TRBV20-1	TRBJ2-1	CSARGLREGSYNEQFF	TGCAGTGCTAGGGGCCTCCGGGAGGGATCCTACAATGAGCAGTTCTTC
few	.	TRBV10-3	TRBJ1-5	CAISVQGNQPQHF	TGTGCCATCAGTGTCCAGGGCAATCAGCCCCAGCATTTT
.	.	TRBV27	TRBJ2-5	CASGRAGETQYF	TGTGCCAGCGGAAGGGCGGGGGAGACCCAGTACTTC
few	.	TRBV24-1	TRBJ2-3	CATSDAKLFPTDTQYF	TGTGCCACCAGTGACGCGAAACTATTCCCGACAGATACGCAGTATTTT
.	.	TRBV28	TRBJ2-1	CASSLSVGILSYNGQFF	TGTGCCAGCAGTTTGTCGGTTGGCATCTTATCCTACAATGGGCAGTTCTTC
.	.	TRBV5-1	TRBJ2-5	CASRPGTLFGDQYF	TGCGCCAGCAGACCCGGGACACTTTTTGGGGACCAGTACTTC
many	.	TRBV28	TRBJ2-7	CASTPAGSGEQYF	TGTGCCAGCACTCCCGCAGGATCGGGCGAGCAGTACTTC
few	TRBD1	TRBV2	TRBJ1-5	CASSAPGGHQPQHF	TGTGCCAGCAGCGCACCAGGGGGCCATCAGCCCCAGCATTTT
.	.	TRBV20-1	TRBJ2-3	CSARVTLTQYF	TGCAGTGCTAGAGTCACCCTTACGCAGTATTTT
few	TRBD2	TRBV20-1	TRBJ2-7	CSARPTGTSVPISYEQYF	TGCAGTGCTAGACCCACGGGGACTAGCGTTCCCATCTCCTACGAGCAGTACTTC
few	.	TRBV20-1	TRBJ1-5	CSATGDPNQPQHF	TGCAGTGCTACAGGGGATCCCAATCAGCCCCAGCATTTT
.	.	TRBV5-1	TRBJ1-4	CASSNREGEKLFF	TGCGCCAGCAGCAACCGGGAGGGTGAAAAACTGTTTTTT
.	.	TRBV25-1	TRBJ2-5	CASSEFNRETQYF	TGTGCCAGCAGTGAATTTAACCGGGAGACCCAGTACTTC
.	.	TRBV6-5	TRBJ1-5	CASSSAAGVPNQPQHF	TGTGCCAGCAGTTCTGCGGCAGGGGTTCCCAATCAGCCCCAGCATTTT
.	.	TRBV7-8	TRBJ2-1	CASSPLGGTAHYNEQFF	TGTGCCAGCAGCCCCCTGGGGGGGACAGCCCACTACAATGAGCAGTTCTTC
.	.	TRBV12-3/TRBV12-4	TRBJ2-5	CASGRAEGETQYF	TGTGCCAGCGGTCGGGCCGAGGGAGAGACCCAGTACTTC
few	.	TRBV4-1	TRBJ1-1	CASSHSAANTEAFF	TGCGCCAGCAGCCATAGCGCAGCGAACACTGAAGCTTTCTTT
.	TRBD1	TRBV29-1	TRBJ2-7	CSVGGTGGTYEQYF	TGCAGCGTCGGCGGGACAGGGGGAACCTACGAGCAGTACTTC
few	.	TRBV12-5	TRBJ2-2	CASGWETVAPPGELFF	TGTGCTAGTGGTTGGGAGACAGTAGCCCCCCCCGGGGAGCTGTTTTTT
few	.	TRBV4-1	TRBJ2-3	CASSQDQDLGAEEDTQYF	TGCGCCAGCAGCCAAGATCAAGACTTGGGGGCCGAGGAGGATACGCAGTATTTT
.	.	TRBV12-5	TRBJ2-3	CASGLMGAASTDTQYF	TGTGCTAGTGGTTTGATGGGGGCCGCTAGCACAGATACGCAGTATTTT
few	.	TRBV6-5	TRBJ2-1	CASSYSSGRLAYYNEQFF	TGTGCCAGCAGTTACTCGTCAGGGCGTCTAGCATACTACAATGAGCAGTTCTTC
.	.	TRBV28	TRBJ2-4	CASSVQGGKNIQYF	TGTGCCAGCAGTGTACAGGGTGGCAAAAACATTCAGTACTTC
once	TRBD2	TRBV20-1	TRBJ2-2	CSAQGGGDTGELFF	TGCAGTGCCCAGGGCGGGGGGGACACCGGGGAGCTGTTTTTT
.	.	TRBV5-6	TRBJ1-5	CASSGGGPLNQPQHF	TGTGCCAGCAGCGGGGGGGGGCCTTTAAATCAGCCCCAGCATTTT
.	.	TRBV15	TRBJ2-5	CATSLGGAVETQYF	TGTGCCACCAGCCTAGGTGGGGCCGTAGAGACCCAGTACTTC
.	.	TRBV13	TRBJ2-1	CASEKARGGSGNEQFF	TGTGCCAGCGAAAAAGCGAGGGGAGGATCCGGCAATGAGCAGTTCTTC
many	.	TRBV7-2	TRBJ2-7	CASSFASVAASYEQYF	TGTGCCAGCAGCTTCGCCTCAGTGGCGGCAAGCTACGAGCAGTACTTC
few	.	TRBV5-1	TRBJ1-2	CASSLETLGDYGYTF	TGCGCCAGCAGCTTGGAGACGTTGGGCGACTATGGCTACACCTTC
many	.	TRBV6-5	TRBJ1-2	CASRGPSNYGYTF	TGTGCCAGCAGGGGCCCATCTAACTATGGCTACACCTTC